These 10 T cell receptor beta chains were sequenced from one sample in a study of vaccination effects on CD4 cells after COVID-19. Produced via immunoSEQ multiplex PCR; TCRdb's table is partial and in-frame only. The table has about 57,000 clones, about 81% seen once. When nine to ten days of culture had elapsed, CD4+ T cells were isolated. Each person got two doses of an mRNA SARS-CoV-2 vaccine, BNT162b2 or mRNA-1273. These receptors have no known antigen. The sequencing here drew on CD4+ T cells from PBMCs cultured without peptide, taken after COVID-19 vaccination. Source of these receptors: a human donor who received a COVID-19 vaccine.

The genes are TRBV10-3 and TRBJ1-1; 9 bases are a match to TRBD1. V was pared by 10 bases and J by 4 bases, with 7 bases of the junction left unmatched. Per germline, CDR1 ENHRY and CDR2 SYGVKD. The CDR3 is 13 residues long. The CDR3 sequence: CATTGTGTTEAFF. The DNA of the CDR3 is TGTGCCACCACTGGGACAGGGACCACTGAAGCTTTCTTT.

The chain is built from TRBV28 and TRBJ1-5; 7 bases agree with TRBD1. Looked up from germline, CDR1 is MDHEN and CDR2 is SYDVKM. This CDR3 region has 12 residues. V dropped 5 bases and J dropped 7; count of bases not matched to a gene: 2. The CDR3 region has the DNA TGTGCCAGCAGTGGACAGGACCAGCCCCAGCATTTT. It is translated as CASSGQDQPQHF.

The rearrangement joins TRBV3-1 (or the pseudogene TRBV3-2) to TRBJ1-1, with 7 bases identical to TRBD1. Germline values: CDR1 LGHDT, CDR2 YNNKEL (reference sequence). Trimming at V came to 1 base and at J to 4 bases, leaving 3 bases not matched to a gene. The CDR3 is made up of 14 amino acids. The chain's CDR3 is CASSQGDSFTEAFF. DNA of the CDR3: TGTGCCAGCAGCCAAGGGGACAGTTTCACTGAAGCTTTCTTT.

The chain uses TRBV3-1 (or the pseudogene TRBV3-2) and TRBJ1-2, with 7 bases matching TRBD1. V was clipped by 4 bases and J by 4 bases; unmatched bases: 9. This CDR3 spans 15 amino acids. Germline CDR1 reads LGHDT; CDR2 reads YNNKEL (reference sequence). The CDR3: CASSPPYRGGYGYTF. CDR3 sequence (DNA): TGTGCCAGCAGCCCTCCCTACAGGGGCGGCTATGGCTACACCTTC.

On this clone itself: This same CDR3 is encoded by further DNA sequences in the sample. The chain carries TRBV5-4 and TRBJ1-2; D possibly corresponds to TRBD1 (5 bases). Between the trimmed V and J ends, which lost 0 bases and 4 bases, there was a span of 7 bases. The CDR3 is made up of 13 amino acids. Germline CDR1 and CDR2: SGHNT and YYREEE (reference sequence). For the CDR3, the DNA is TGTGCCAGCAGCTTGGAGGGGCCCTATGGCTACACCTTC. Translating gives CASSLEGPYGYTF.

The chain employs TRBV9 and TRBJ2-5, with D possibly TRBD2 on 6 matching bases. There are 14 residues in the CDR3. Germline V gene lookup returns CDR1 SGDLS and CDR2 YYNGEE. The ends were cut back, 4 bases at V and 4 bases at J, with 14 bases in the middle. CDR3 nucleotide sequence: TGTGCCAGCAGCATCGGGGGTGGGAGAGAGACCCAGTACTTC. Protein sequence: CASSIGGGRETQYF.

The V call is TRBV19, the J call TRBJ2-2, with 13 bases matching TRBD2. The CDR3 is made up of 15 amino acids. CDR1 and CDR2 (germline): LNHDA, SQIVND (reference sequence). The junction had 10 bases not matched to a gene; V was cut back by 4 bases and J by 14 bases. The CDR3: CASSKTWTSGSSLFF. Written as DNA, the CDR3 is TGTGCCAGTAGTAAAACCTGGACTAGCGGGAGTTCTCTGTTTTTT.

The CDR3 reads CASSRRGETQYF. CDR3 sequence (DNA): TGTGCCAGCAGCCGCCGGGGGGAGACCCAGTACTTC. This chain links TRBV9 with TRBJ2-5, with D possibly TRBD2 on 6 matching bases. This CDR3 spans 12 amino acids. The germline V gene has CDR1 SGDLS and CDR2 YYNGEE. V was shortened by 4 bases and J by 5 bases, with 9 bases between the two germline ends.

The chain links TRBV11-3 to TRBJ2-5; D remains ambiguous. The ends were cut back, 2 bases at V and 2 bases at J, with 6 bases in the middle. The CDR3 sequence is 13 residues long. The V gene's germline CDR1 is SGHNT and CDR2 YENEEA. The CDR3 sequence: CASSLHRQETQYF. CDR3 in DNA: TGTGCCAGCAGCTTACATCGTCAAGAGACCCAGTACTTC. Based on the CDR3 plus reference TRBV11-3 and TRBJ2-5, the full variable domain is EAGVVQSPRYKIIEKKQPVAFWCNPISGHNTLYWYLQNLGQGPELLIRYENEEAVDDSQLPKDRFSAERLKGVDSTLKIQPAELGDSAVYLCASSLHRQETQYFGPGTRLLVL.

In DNA, the CDR3 is TGCAGCGTTGGTGGGAAGAACACTGAAGCTTTCTTT. Residues: CSVGGKNTEAFF. The chain couples TRBV29-1 to TRBJ1-1; D remains unclear. The CDR3 sequence is 12 residues long. V gave up 4 bases and J gave up 1 base, with 7 bases separating them. CDR1 is SQVTM, CDR2 ANQGSEA, per germline.